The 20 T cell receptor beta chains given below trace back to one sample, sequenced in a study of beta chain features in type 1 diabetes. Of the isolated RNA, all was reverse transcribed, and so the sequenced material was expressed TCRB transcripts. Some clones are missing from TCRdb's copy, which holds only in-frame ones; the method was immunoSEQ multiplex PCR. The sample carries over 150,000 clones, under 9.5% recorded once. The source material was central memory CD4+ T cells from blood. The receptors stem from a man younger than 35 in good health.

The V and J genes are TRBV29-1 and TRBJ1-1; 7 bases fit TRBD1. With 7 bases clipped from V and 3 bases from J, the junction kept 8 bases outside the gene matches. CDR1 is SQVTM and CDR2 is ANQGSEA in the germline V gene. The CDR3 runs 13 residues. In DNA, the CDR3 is TGCAGCGCTCCGGGACAGTGGGACACTGAAGCTTTCTTT. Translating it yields CSAPGQWDTEAFF.

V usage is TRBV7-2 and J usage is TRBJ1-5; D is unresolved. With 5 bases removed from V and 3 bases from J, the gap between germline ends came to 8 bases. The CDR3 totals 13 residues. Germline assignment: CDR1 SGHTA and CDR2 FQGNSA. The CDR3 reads CASSEAPNQPQHF. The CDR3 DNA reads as TGTGCCAGCAGCGAGGCCCCCAATCAGCCCCAGCATTTT.

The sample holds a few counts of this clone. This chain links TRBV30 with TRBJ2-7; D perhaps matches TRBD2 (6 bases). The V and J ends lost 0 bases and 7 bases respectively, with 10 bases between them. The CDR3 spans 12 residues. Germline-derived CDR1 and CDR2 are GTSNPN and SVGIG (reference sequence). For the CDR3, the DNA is TGTGCCTGGAGTGTACGGAGGGAGGAGCAGTACTTC. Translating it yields CAWSVRREEQYF. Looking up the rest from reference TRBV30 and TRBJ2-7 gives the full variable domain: SQTIHQWPATLVQPVGSPLSLECTVEGTSNPNLYWYRQAAGRGLQLLFYSVGIGQISSEVPQNLSASRPQDRQFILSSKKLLLSDSGFYLCAWSVRREEQYFGPGTRLTVT.

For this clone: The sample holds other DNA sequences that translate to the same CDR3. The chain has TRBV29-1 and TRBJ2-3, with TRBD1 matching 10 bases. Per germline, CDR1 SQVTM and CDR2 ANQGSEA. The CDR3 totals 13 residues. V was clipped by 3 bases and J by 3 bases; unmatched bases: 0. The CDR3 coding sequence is TGCAGCGTTGAGGGACAGGGGACAGATACGCAGTATTTT. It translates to CSVEGQGTDTQYF.

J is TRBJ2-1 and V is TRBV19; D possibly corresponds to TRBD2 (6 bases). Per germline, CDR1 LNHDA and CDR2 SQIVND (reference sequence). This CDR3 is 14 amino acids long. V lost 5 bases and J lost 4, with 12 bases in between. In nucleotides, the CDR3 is TGTGCCAGTAGTCCGGGGACTCAATACAATGAGCAGTTCTTC. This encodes CASSPGTQYNEQFF.

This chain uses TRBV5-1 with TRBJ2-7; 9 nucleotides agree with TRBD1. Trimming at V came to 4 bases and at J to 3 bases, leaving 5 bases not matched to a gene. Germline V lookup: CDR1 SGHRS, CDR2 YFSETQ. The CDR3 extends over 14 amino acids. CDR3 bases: TGCGCCAGCAGCGAGGGACAGGGTAACTACGAGCAGTACTTC. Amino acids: CASSEGQGNYEQYF.

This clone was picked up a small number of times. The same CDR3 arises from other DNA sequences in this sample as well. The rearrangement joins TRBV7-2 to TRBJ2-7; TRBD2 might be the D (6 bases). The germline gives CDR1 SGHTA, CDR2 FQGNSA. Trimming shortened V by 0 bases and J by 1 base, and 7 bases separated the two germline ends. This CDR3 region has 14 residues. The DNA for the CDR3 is TGTGCCAGCAGCTTAGCTAGCGGATCCTACGAGCAGTACTTC. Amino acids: CASSLASGSYEQYF.

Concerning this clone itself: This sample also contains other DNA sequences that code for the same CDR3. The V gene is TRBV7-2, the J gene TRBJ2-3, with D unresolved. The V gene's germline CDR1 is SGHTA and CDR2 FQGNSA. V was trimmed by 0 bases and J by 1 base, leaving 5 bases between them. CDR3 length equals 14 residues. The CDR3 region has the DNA TGTGCCAGCAGCTTAGCGGGCGGCACAGATACGCAGTATTTT. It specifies CASSLAGGTDTQYF.

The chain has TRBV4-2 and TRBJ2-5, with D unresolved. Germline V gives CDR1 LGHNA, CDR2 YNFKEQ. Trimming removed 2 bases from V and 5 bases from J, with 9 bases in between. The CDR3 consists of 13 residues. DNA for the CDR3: TGTGCCAGCAGCCAAACCCCGGGTGAGACCCAGTACTTC. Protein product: CASSQTPGETQYF.

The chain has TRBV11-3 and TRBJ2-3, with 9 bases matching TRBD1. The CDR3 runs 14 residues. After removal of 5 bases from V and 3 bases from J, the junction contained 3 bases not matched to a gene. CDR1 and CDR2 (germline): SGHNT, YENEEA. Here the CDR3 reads CASSPGQGTDTQYF. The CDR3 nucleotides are TGTGCCAGCAGCCCCGGACAGGGGACAGATACGCAGTATTTT.

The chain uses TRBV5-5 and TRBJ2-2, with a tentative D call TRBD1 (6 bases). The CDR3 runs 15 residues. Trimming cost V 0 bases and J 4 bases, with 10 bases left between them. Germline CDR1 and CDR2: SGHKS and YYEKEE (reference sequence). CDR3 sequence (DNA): TGTGCCAGCAGCTTGGACAGGGTGCTCACCGGGGAGCTGTTTTTT. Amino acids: CASSLDRVLTGELFF.

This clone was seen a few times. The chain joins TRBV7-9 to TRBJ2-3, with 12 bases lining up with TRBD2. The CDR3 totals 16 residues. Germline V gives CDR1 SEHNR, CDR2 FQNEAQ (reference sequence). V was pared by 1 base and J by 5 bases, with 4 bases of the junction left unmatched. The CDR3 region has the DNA TGTGCCAGCAGCTTAGTGCTAGCGGGAGGGGTAGATACGCAGTATTTT. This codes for CASSLVLAGGVDTQYF. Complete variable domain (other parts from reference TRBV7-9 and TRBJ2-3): DTGVSQNPRHKITKRGQNVTFRCDPISEHNRLYWYRQTLGQGPEFLTYFQNEAQLEKSRLLSDRFSAERPKGSFSTLEIQRTEQGDSAMYLCASSLVLAGGVDTQYFGPGTRLTVL.

The chain's CDR3 is CASSSGLAEGETQYF. The CDR3 region has the DNA TGTGCCAGCAGCTCGGGACTAGCGGAAGGGGAGACCCAGTACTTC. This sequence joins TRBV5-4 and TRBJ2-5, with TRBD2 matching 11 bases. V shed 3 bases, J shed 5 bases, and the junction held 6 bases outside the gene matches. The germline V gene has CDR1 SGHNT and CDR2 YYREEE (reference sequence). This CDR3 comprises 15 residues.

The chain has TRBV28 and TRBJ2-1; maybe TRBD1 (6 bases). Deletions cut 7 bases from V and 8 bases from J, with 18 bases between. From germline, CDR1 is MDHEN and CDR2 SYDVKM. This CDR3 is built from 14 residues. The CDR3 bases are TGTGCCAGCACCCCGGGACACAAGCTCGATGAGCAGTTCTTC. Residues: CASTPGHKLDEQFF. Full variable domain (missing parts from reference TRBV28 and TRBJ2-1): DVKVTQSSRYLVKRTGEKVFLECVQDMDHENMFWYRQDPGLGLRLIYFSYDVKMKEKGDIPEGYSVSREKKERFSLILESASTNQTSMYLCASTPGHKLDEQFFGPGTRLTVL.

CDR3 sequence (DNA): TGCAGCGTCGTGGACAGGACCTCGAACACTGAAGCTTTCTTT. Its protein is CSVVDRTSNTEAFF. The V call is TRBV29-1, the J call TRBJ1-1; 7 bases are shared with TRBD1. V was clipped by 6 bases and J by 1 base; unmatched bases: 8. The CDR3 has 14 amino acids. Germline-derived CDR1 and CDR2 are SQVTM and ANQGSEA.

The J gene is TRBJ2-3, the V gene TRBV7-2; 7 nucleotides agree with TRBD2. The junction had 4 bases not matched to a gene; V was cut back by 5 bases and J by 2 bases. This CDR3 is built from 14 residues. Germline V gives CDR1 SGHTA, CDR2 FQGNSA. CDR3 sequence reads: CASSPTSATDTQYF. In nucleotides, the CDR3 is TGTGCCAGCAGCCCAACTAGCGCCACAGATACGCAGTATTTT.

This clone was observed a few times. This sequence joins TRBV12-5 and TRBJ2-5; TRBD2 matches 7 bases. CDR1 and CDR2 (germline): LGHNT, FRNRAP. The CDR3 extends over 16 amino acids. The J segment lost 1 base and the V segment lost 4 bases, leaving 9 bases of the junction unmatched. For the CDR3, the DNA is TGTGCTAGTGGTTCCTCAAGCGGGGCAACCCAAGAGACCCAGTACTTC. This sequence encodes CASGSSSGATQETQYF.

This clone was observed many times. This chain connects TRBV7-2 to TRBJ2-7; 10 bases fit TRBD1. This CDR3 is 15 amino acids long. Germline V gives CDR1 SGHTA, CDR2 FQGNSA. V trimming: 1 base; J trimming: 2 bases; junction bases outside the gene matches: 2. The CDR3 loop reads CASSLDGQGAYEQYF. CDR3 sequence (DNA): TGTGCCAGCAGCTTAGATGGACAGGGGGCCTACGAGCAGTACTTC.

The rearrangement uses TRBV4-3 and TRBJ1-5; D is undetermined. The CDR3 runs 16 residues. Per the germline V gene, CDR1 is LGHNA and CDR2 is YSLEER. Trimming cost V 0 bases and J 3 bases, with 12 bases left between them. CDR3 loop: CASSQDWAVLNQPQHF. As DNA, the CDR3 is TGCGCCAGCAGCCAAGACTGGGCAGTCCTCAATCAGCCCCAGCATTTT.

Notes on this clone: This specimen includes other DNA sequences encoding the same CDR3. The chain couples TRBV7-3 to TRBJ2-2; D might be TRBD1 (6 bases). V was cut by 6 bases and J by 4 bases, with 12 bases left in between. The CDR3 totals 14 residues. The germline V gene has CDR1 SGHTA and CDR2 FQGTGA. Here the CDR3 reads CASSILQGTGELFF. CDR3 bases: TGTGCCAGCAGTATCTTACAGGGCACCGGGGAGCTGTTTTTT.